This T cell receptor beta chain was recorded in a study of prognosis after radiotherapy for stage I lung cancer. Overall study: The patient group consisted of 10 to 15 men and roughly 6 women whose ages spanned roughly 53 to 84, median roughly 75 years. Concurrent therapy was given to no patient receiving stereotactic body radiotherapy.

A note on this clonotype: Its antigen is not known. With a far larger clone one base away, a read error is the likely cause.

The CDR3 covers 13 residues. The germline V gene encodes CDR1 MNHGY and CDR2 SAAAGT. The study amplified the TCR beta CDR3 region from genomic DNA. This amplification was carried out by two rounds of multiplex PCR. Each TRBV and TRBJ gene had its own primer in the first PCR round. Via MiXCR, TCRdb re-called the multiplex PCR reads, giving one row per CDR3 protein. The sample lists fewer than 40,000 distinct CDR3 sequences; roughly 52% were seen once. Notes on the study in general: Determination of whether the expanded TCR clones were tumor-specific was not performed. Post-therapy Shannon entropy was lower in patients developing distant metastases following stereotactic body radiation therapy.

The sequencing used PBMCs, collected before or after stereotactic body radiation therapy (not recorded which). V gene TRBV6-8 combines with J gene TRBJ2-7; D is tentatively TRBD1 or TRBD2 (5 bases each). This sequence originates from a donor aged 50 or older with non-small cell lung cancer. The CDR3 DNA sequence: TGTGCCAGCCTCGAAGGTGGGACCTACGAGCACTACTTC. It yields the protein CASLEGGTYEHYF.